This TCR beta chain was sequenced during a study of radiotherapy plus CTLA-4 blockade in lung cancer. Concerning this clone: What it recognizes is unknown.

Findings and caveats of the study: Among blood TCR repertoires after radiotherapy plus ipilimumab, tumor-derived clones expanded.

This CDR3 comprises 14 residues. Germline CDR1 reads MDHEN; CDR2 reads SYDVKM. The germline V and J ends were trimmed by 1 base and 6 bases, with 12 bases remaining between them. Profiled with immunoSEQ multiplex PCR; TCRdb holds only in-frame clones, not every one. Of 48,000 or so clones in the sample, about 83% were seen once. Alongside CTLA-4 blockade with ipilimumab, patients with chemo-refractory metastatic non-small-cell lung cancer received focal radiation. This sequence originates from a human donor with non-small cell lung cancer whose response to radiotherapy plus ipilimumab could not be evaluated. This material consisted of peripheral blood, taken from a patient treated with radiotherapy plus ipilimumab. The V gene is TRBV28, the J gene TRBJ1-1; D is unresolved. CDR3: CASSLYSGSAEAFF. The DNA of the CDR3 is TGTGCCAGCAGTTTATATTCGGGTTCGGCTGAAGCTTTCTTT.